A selection of T cell receptor beta chains follows, all from one sample in a study of cytomegalovirus exposure and HLA in healthy donors. Assay: immunoSEQ multiplex PCR; the TCRdb copy retains only in-frame clones and omits some. The sample yields 140,000 or so clones, approximately 65% seen once. Input material: PBMCs. Source of these receptors: a woman in her sixties or seventies in good health and CMV-seronegative. The conserved cysteine and the conserved F or W are not part of the CDR3 here.

V: TRBV7-7
J: TRBJ2-2
CDR3: ASSLQKNTGELF

V: TRBV25-1
J: TRBJ1-2
CDR3: ASSANIGGRLYGYT

V: TRBV9
J: .
CDR3: ASSVGAGAYYEQY

V: TRBV25-1
J: .
CDR3: ASSASSDEQY

V: TRBV6-5
J: TRBJ2-7
CDR3: ASTVSSQGRQQY

V: TRBV4-2
J: TRBJ2-5
CDR3: ASSLGRGGETQY

V: TRBV5-1
J: TRBJ2-2
CDR3: ASSFRGGSNTGELF

V: TRBV21-1
J: TRBJ2-2
CDR3: ASSKASGDRPLGTGELF

V: TRBV6-1
J: TRBJ2-7
CDR3: ASSESRERYGQY

V: TRBV5-1
J: TRBJ1-6
CDR3: ASSLAGQENSPLH

V: TRBV7-8
J: TRBJ1-5
CDR3: ASSSVSVGGSNQPQH

V: TRBV19
J: TRBJ2-7
CDR3: ASSIIPGQGAYEQY

V: TRBV5-5
J: TRBJ2-2
CDR3: ASLRVNTGELF

V: TRBV5-1
J: TRBJ2-3
CDR3: ASSLGEGLRTDTQY

V: TRBV5-1
J: TRBJ1-3
CDR3: ASSLASSGNTIY

V: TRBV6-5
J: TRBJ1-1
CDR3: ASSGTGAPRAF

V: TRBV14
J: TRBJ1-1
CDR3: ASSRRKGATEAF

V: TRBV5-6
J: TRBJ2-5
CDR3: ASNRDRGLVQETQY

V: TRBV18
J: TRBJ2-1
CDR3: ASSPKAGTSYNEQF

V: TRBV2
J: TRBJ1-1
CDR3: ASTLGVNTEAF

V: TRBV19
J: TRBJ1-1
CDR3: ASSIEILRTDNNTEAF

V: TRBV6-5
J: TRBJ1-2
CDR3: ASSSRTPNYGYT

V: TRBV5-4
J: TRBJ2-5
CDR3: ASSKPGQGIQETQY

V: TRBV6-5
J: TRBJ1-3
CDR3: ASGQTPSGNTIY

V: TRBV5-1
J: TRBJ2-1
CDR3: ASSPGLGGNNEQF

V: TRBV11-3
J: TRBJ2-1
CDR3: ASSLNRGEQF

V: TRBV9
J: TRBJ1-1
CDR3: ASSVERQGVEAF

V: TRBV5-4
J: TRBJ2-3
CDR3: ASSLEGPQDTQY

V: TRBV4-2
J: TRBJ2-1
CDR3: ASSQDFGMTYNEQF

V: TRBV7-2
J: TRBJ2-3
CDR3: ASSFEATGTDTQY

V: TRBV2
J: TRBJ2-1
CDR3: ASSEGRGRNEQF

V: TRBV7-2
J: TRBJ2-3
CDR3: ASSYDRGTDTQY

V: TRBV28
J: TRBJ2-7
CDR3: ASHRGNPYEQY

V: TRBV19
J: TRBJ1-2
CDR3: ASSRQRETVNYGYT

V: TRBV15
J: TRBJ2-5
CDR3: ATSRRGGVQETQY

V: TRBV7-8
J: TRBJ1-3
CDR3: ASSLSYPDRGPGNTIY

V: TRBV15
J: TRBJ2-1
CDR3: ATSRGERGNYNEQF

V: TRBV19
J: TRBJ2-5
CDR3: ASSNGETQY

V: TRBV5-6
J: TRBJ1-2
CDR3: ASSQDRFYGYT

V: TRBV4-2
J: TRBJ2-3
CDR3: ASSQDRNTDTQY

V: TRBV6-5
J: TRBJ1-1
CDR3: ASSRGTTEAF

V: TRBV6-4
J: TRBJ2-1
CDR3: ASSPRGTDEQF

V: TRBV5-1
J: TRBJ2-1
CDR3: ASSLVAGRSDEQF

V: TRBV6-4
J: TRBJ2-3
CDR3: ASGGGGAADTQY

V: TRBV7-2
J: TRBJ2-3
CDR3: ASSFTGIAGGSTDTQY

V: TRBV6-1
J: TRBJ1-1
CDR3: ASSEGRTGLRAF